The text below deals with one T cell receptor (beta chain). Antigen specificity is unknown. Sequencing used immunoSEQ multiplex PCR; TCRdb keeps in-frame clones, though not all of them. The table has 130,000 to 150,000 clones, 91% seen once; the top ten hold 1.4%. This entry comes from a study of T cell responses to AZD1222 COVID-19 vaccine. Whole-study findings and limits: Compared with day 0, the breadth and depth of the Spike-specific TCR repertoire rose significantly after two doses of AZD1222.

In germline, CDR1 is SGHDT, CDR2 YYEEEE. Trimming took off 2 bases at V and 4 bases at J, with 24 bases between the two ends. CDR3 size: 19 residues. The material was peripheral blood, obtained on day 0 of AZD1222 vaccination. The TCR sequence derives from an adult in good health. The chain joins TRBV5-6 to TRBJ2-2, with D perhaps matching TRBD1 or TRBD2 (5 bases each). The CDR3 coding sequence is TGTGCCAGCAGCTTAGGGGCTCTGCTAGCTCGGGGTGGCACCGGGGAGCTGTTTTTT. Protein sequence: CASSLGALLARGGTGELFF.